The clone carrying this T cell receptor beta chain has only a few counts. What it binds is not known. This sample was included in a study of cytomegalovirus exposure and HLA in healthy donors. Across the study: From HLA-typed donors, an early data release held tens of millions of unique TCRs. Study-wide results and limits: A later analysis linked a missense DCLRE1C variant to TCR beta V- and J-gene trimming.

Germline CDR1 reads MNHEY; CDR2 reads SMNVEV (reference sequence). Trimming cost V 0 bases and J 3 bases, with 12 bases left between them. The CDR3 runs to 15 residues. The PCR ran on 60 Vbeta and 13 Jbeta primers. Assay: immunoSEQ multiplex PCR; the TCRdb copy retains only in-frame clones and omits some. The top ten hold approximately 7% of the sample, which has some 150,000 clones, 63% seen once. Sequenced sample: PBMCs. This chain joins TRBV27 and TRBJ2-7; tentatively, D is TRBD1 (6 bases). The receptor was derived from a woman in her sixties in good health and CMV-seropositive. CDR3 amino acids: CASSLSAGGSYEQYF. The CDR3 coding sequence is TGTGCCAGCAGTTTATCCGCTGGGGGCAGCTACGAGCAGTACTTC.